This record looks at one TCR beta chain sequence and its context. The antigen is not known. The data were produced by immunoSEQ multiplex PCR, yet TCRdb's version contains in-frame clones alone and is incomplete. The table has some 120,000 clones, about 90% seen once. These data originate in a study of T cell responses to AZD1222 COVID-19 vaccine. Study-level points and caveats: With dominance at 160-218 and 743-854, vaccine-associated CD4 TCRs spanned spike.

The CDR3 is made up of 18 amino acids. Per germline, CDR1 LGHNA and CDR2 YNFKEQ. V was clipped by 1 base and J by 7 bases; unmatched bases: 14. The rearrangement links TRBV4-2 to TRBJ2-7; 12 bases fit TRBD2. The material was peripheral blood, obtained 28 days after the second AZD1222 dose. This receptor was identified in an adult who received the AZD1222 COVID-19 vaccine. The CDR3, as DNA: TGTGCCAGCAGCCAAGCTCCTAGCGGGAGGGAAACTCCGAGGGAGCAGTACTTC. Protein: CASSQAPSGRETPREQYF.